This T cell receptor beta chain is from a study of OX40 agonist ivuxolimab in advanced cancers. The V gene lost 1 base and the J gene lost 5 bases, with 5 bases spanning the gap. Germline-derived CDR1 and CDR2 are LGHNA and YNFKEQ. This CDR3 contains 12 residues. Measured with immunoSEQ multiplex PCR; TCRdb has only the in-frame clones, and not every one. This table has tens of thousands of clones, around 90% appearing once. This clonotype was obtained from an adult with an advanced solid tumor such as melanoma, head and neck, liver or kidney cancer. Sequencing used CD4+ or CD8+ T cells sorted from blood, obtained in a trial of the OX40 agonist ivuxolimab. The gene calls are TRBV4-2 and TRBJ1-1; D gene unclear. CDR3 nucleotide sequence: TGTGCCAGCAGCCAAGTTAATACTGAAGCTTTCTTT. Its translation is CASSQVNTEAFF.